These 22 T cell receptor beta chains originate from one sample sequenced in a study of T cells in Graves' hyperthyroidism and ophthalmopathy. Amplified regions were TCR beta CDR3 sequences from RNA transcripts. RT-PCR in the first round (using the HTBI primer set) targeted the TCR CDR3. TCRdb re-derived calls from the multiplex PCR reads in MiXCR, one entry per CDR3 protein. This repertoire shows more than 250,000 distinct CDR3 sequences, roughly 15% found once; its top ten account for around 30%. The sample taken for sequencing was blood. Receptors originate from a woman aged 50 to 65 with Graves' hyperthyroidism that later progressed to Graves' ophthalmopathy.

The sample holds one count of this clonotype. This chain links TRBV24-1 with TRBJ2-7; D gene uncertain. V gave up 3 bases and J gave up 0 bases, with 8 bases separating them. There are 14 residues in the CDR3. Germline CDR1 and CDR2: KGHDR and SFDVKD. The CDR3 DNA reads TGTGCCACCAGTGATACTGGGTTCTCCTACGAGCAGTACTTC. Translation: CATSDTGFSYEQYF.

This clonotype was counted ten times or more. V and J are TRBV7-2 and TRBJ1-1, with D hard to call. Germline assignment: CDR1 SGHTA and CDR2 FQGNSA. The CDR3 contains 12 residues. V lost 3 bases and J 5 bases, leaving 7 bases between the germline ends. The CDR3 loop is CASSFPPTEAFF. Here the CDR3 DNA reads TGTGCCAGCAGCTTCCCTCCTACTGAAGCTTTCTTT.

This rearrangement joins TRBV30 to TRBJ2-5; weak D call: TRBD1 (5 bases). V lost 3 bases and J 6 bases, leaving 11 bases between the germline ends. This CDR3 has 12 residues. The germline CDR1 and CDR2 sequences are GTSNPN and SVGIG (reference sequence). The CDR3 nucleotides read TGTGCCTGGAGAGCAGGGCAGAAGACCCAGTACTTC. Amino acids: CAWRAGQKTQYF.

This clonotype was detected a few times. The chain joins TRBV19 to TRBJ2-1; no clear D. Germline CDR1 is LNHDA and CDR2 is SQIVND (reference sequence). The CDR3 covers 13 residues. Deletions cut 5 bases from V and 6 bases from J, with 11 bases between. CDR3 region: CASSPTYGNEQFF. In DNA, the CDR3 is TGTGCCAGTAGTCCTACCTATGGCAATGAGCAGTTCTTC.

This clonotype has at least ten counts. This chain uses TRBV20-1 with TRBJ2-7; the D gene is possibly TRBD1 (6 bases). Trimming shortened V by 0 bases and J by 3 bases, and 12 bases separated the two germline ends. The length of the CDR3 is 14 residues. The germline V gene has CDR1 DFQATT and CDR2 SNEGSKA (reference sequence). The CDR3 region is CSARDQGRGYEQYF. The DNA for the CDR3 is TGCAGTGCTAGAGATCAAGGCAGGGGCTACGAGCAGTACTTC.

This chain joins TRBV14 and TRBJ1-4, with D possibly being TRBD1 (6 bases). The germline V gene encodes CDR1 SGHDN and CDR2 FVKESK. Between the trimmed V and J ends, which lost 4 bases and 3 bases, there was a span of 12 bases. This CDR3 comprises 15 residues. The CDR3 region is CASSPYRVANEKLFF. The CDR3 region has the DNA TGTGCCAGCAGCCCTTACAGGGTGGCTAATGAAAAACTGTTTTTT. The variable domain in full, with the rest retrieved from reference TRBV14 and TRBJ1-4, is EAGVTQFPSHSVIEKGQTVTLRCDPISGHDNLYWYRRVMGKEIKFLLHFVKESKQDESGMPNNRFLAERTGGTYSTLKVQPAELEDSGVYFCASSPYRVANEKLFFGSGTQLSVL.

In this sample, this clonotype turned up a few times. The chain links TRBV6-1 to TRBJ1-5; 9 nucleotides align to TRBD1. The CDR3 runs to 15 residues. Germline V lookup: CDR1 MNHNS, CDR2 SASEGT. V trimming: 7 bases; J trimming: 3 bases; junction bases outside the gene matches: 7. CDR3 sequence: CASTPWTGDNQPQHF. The CDR3 DNA reads as TGTGCCAGCACACCCTGGACAGGGGACAATCAGCCCCAGCATTTT.

This clonotype was picked up a small number of times. The V and J genes are TRBV19 and TRBJ1-1; D is undetermined. V was trimmed by 4 bases and J by 6 bases, leaving 9 bases between them. Germline V lookup: CDR1 LNHDA, CDR2 SQIVND (reference sequence). CDR3 length: 12 residues. The CDR3 nucleotides read TGTGCCAGTAGTAGGGGTACCGCTGAAGCTTTCTTT. It specifies CASSRGTAEAFF.

There are many counts of this clonotype. This chain links TRBV12-3 or TRBV12-4 with TRBJ2-1, with TRBD1 as a possible D gene (6 bases). The CDR3 runs to 13 residues. V was trimmed by 6 bases and J by 3 bases, leaving 9 bases between them. The CDR3, as DNA: TGTGCCAGCAGGCCGGACAGCTACAATGAGCAGTTCTTC. Encoded protein: CASRPDSYNEQFF.

J is TRBJ1-2 and V is TRBV4-1; no firm D call. The germline CDR1 and CDR2 sequences are MGHRA and YSYEKL. V was pared by 0 bases and J by 8 bases, with 13 bases between. This CDR3 region has 14 residues. CDR3 sequence reads: CASSQELLVRGYTF. CDR3 DNA sequence: TGCGCCAGCAGCCAAGAACTTCTGGTGCGGGGCTACACCTTC.

Regarding this clonotype: With a much larger clone just one base away, this may be a read error. The chain's CDR3 is CASSGYFNQPQHF. The CDR3 DNA reads TGTGCCAGCAGTGGCTACTTCAATCAGCCCCAGCATTTT. This chain uses TRBV2 with TRBJ1-5, with unresolved D. Between the trimmed V and J ends, which lost 4 bases and 3 bases, there was a span of 7 bases. Germline loops: CDR1 SNHLY, CDR2 FYNNEI. The CDR3 runs 13 residues.

At least ten counts were recorded for this clonotype. The chain joins TRBV3-1 to TRBJ1-2; D uncertain. In germline, CDR1 is LGHDT, CDR2 YNNKEL (reference sequence). There are 14 residues in the CDR3. Between the trimmed V and J ends, which lost 1 base and 5 bases, there was a span of 11 bases. The CDR3 region is CASSQVAVGYGYTF. The CDR3, as DNA: TGTGCCAGCAGCCAAGTTGCGGTTGGGTATGGCTACACCTTC.

Concerning this clonotype: A much bigger clone sits one base away, suggesting this may be a read error. The genes are TRBV15 and TRBJ1-1; no firm D call. Per the germline V gene, CDR1 is LNHNV and CDR2 is YYDKDF (reference sequence). The CDR3 is 13 residues long. In DNA form, the CDR3 reads TGTGCCGCCAGCACCCGCACGGGATCAAGAGCTTTCTTT. Translating it yields CAASTRTGSRAFF.

This clonotype was counted many times. V gene TRBV18 combines with J gene TRBJ2-5, with TRBD1 matching 7 bases. CDR1 is KGHSH and CDR2 is LQKENI in the germline V gene. The V and J ends lost 4 bases and 3 bases, in that order; junction bases with no gene match: 2. The CDR3 runs 13 residues. This chain's CDR3 is CASSRGQEETQYF. The CDR3 DNA reads as TGTGCCAGCTCACGAGGACAGGAAGAGACCCAGTACTTC.

The chain uses TRBV7-3 and TRBJ2-3, with 15 bases matching TRBD2. This CDR3 is 20 amino acids long. V lost 5 bases, J lost 1 base, and 13 bases stayed unmatched. Germline CDR1 reads SGHTA; CDR2 reads FQGTGA. The CDR3 nucleotides are TGTGCCAGCAGCCCTGGACTAGCGGGAGGGCCGTGGGACGGCACAGATACGCAGTATTTT. Protein: CASSPGLAGGPWDGTDTQYF.

This clonotype was seen repeatedly, ten times or more. The chain recombines TRBV6-1 with TRBJ2-7; 10 positions match TRBD2. CDR1 and CDR2 (germline): MNHNS, SASEGT. The CDR3 consists of 15 residues. V dropped 7 bases and J dropped 7; count of bases not matched to a gene: 13. The CDR3, as DNA: TGTGCCAGCAATCCTAGCGGGAGACGCAACGGGGAGCAGTACTTC. The encoded protein is CASNPSGRRNGEQYF.

This chain connects TRBV14 to TRBJ2-5; weak D call: TRBD2 (6 bases). This CDR3 comprises 15 residues. CDR1 and CDR2 (germline): SGHDN, FVKESK. Trimming stripped 2 bases from V and 4 bases from J, with 14 bases between. The CDR3 is CASSQSPGGRETQYF. CDR3 DNA: TGTGCCAGCAGCCAAAGCCCCGGGGGTCGAGAGACCCAGTACTTC. The full variable domain, in which reference TRBV14 and TRBJ2-5 provide the parts outside the CDR3, is EAGVTQFPSHSVIEKGQTVTLRCDPISGHDNLYWYRRVMGKEIKFLLHFVKESKQDESGMPNNRFLAERTGGTYSTLKVQPAELEDSGVYFCASSQSPGGRETQYFGPGTRLLVL.

V and J are TRBV18 and TRBJ1-4; D gene ambiguous. Trimming took 6 bases from V and 8 from J, leaving 10 bases between them. The CDR3 is 12 amino acids. In germline, CDR1 is KGHSH, CDR2 LQKENI. The CDR3 region has the DNA TGTGCCAGCTCGCCCGGAGAGGAAAAACTGTTTTTT. Protein product: CASSPGEEKLFF.

This clonotype was seen many times. The CDR3 spells CASSTGTGSEKLFF. CDR3 coding DNA: TGTGCCAGCAGCACCGGGACAGGGTCTGAAAAACTGTTTTTT. The chain has TRBV7-9 and TRBJ1-4, with 9 positions matching TRBD1. Losses at the gene ends were 5 bases for V and 7 bases for J; bases not matched to a gene: 5. The CDR3 contains 14 residues. Germline lookup yields CDR1 SEHNR and CDR2 FQNEAQ (reference sequence).

This clonotype came up many times. The rearrangement links TRBV27 to TRBJ1-5; 8 bases agree with TRBD1. Germline CDR1 reads MNHEY; CDR2 reads SMNVEV (reference sequence). CDR3 size: 15 residues. Losses at the gene ends were 3 bases for V and 2 bases for J; bases not matched to a gene: 3. This chain's CDR3 is CASSLSTGGNQPQHF. The CDR3 DNA follows: TGTGCCAGCAGTTTGTCGACAGGGGGCAATCAGCCCCAGCATTTT.

This clonotype was counted ten times or more. The rearrangement joins TRBV12-3 or TRBV12-4 to TRBJ2-1, with a tentative D call TRBD2 (5 bases). This CDR3 contains 14 residues. Trimming left V 1 base short and J 10 bases short, with 14 bases between. CDR3 protein: CASSLGVPTGEQFF. For the CDR3, the DNA is TGTGCCAGCAGTTTAGGTGTTCCAACGGGGGAGCAGTTCTTC.

There are many counts of this clonotype. V usage is TRBV12-3 or TRBV12-4 and J usage is TRBJ1-6, with D perhaps matching TRBD1 (6 bases). V gave up 7 bases and J gave up 5 bases, with 12 bases separating them. The CDR3 is 14 residues long. The CDR3, as DNA: TGTGCCAGCACCCTCGGGACACATAATTCACCCCTCCACTTT. Amino acid sequence: CASTLGTHNSPLHF.